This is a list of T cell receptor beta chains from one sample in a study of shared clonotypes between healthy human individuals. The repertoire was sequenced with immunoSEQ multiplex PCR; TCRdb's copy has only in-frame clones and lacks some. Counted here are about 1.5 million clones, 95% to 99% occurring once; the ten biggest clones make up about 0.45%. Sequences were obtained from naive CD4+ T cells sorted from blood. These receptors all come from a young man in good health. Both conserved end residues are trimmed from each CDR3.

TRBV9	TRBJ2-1	ASSLQGIGQGLYNEQF
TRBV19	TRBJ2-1	ASSIGGGASSYNEQF
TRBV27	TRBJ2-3	ASSSRGTGVGGGITDTQY
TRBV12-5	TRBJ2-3	ASGSGTVTSTDTQY
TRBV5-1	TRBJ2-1	ASSLDARQAYNEQF
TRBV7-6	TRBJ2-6	ASSLLTGPNGANVLT
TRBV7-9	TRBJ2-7	ASSFRDTAHEQY
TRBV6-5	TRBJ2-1	ASSYLPVSSYNEQF
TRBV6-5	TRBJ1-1	ASSYVQSGTEAF
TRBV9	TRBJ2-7	ASSGSAYTYEQY
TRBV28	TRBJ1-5	ASSLFVDSNQPQH
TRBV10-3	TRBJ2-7	ASARDTYEQY
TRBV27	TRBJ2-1	ASSTRDTVNEQF
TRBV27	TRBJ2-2	ASSLSGTGELF
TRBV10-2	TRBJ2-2	ASSGTITNTGELF
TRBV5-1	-	ASRALIRSVKGGEQY
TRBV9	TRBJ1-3	ASSLNLQVSGNTIY
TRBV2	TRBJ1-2	ASRGQVLGGYT
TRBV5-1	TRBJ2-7	ASSLAGIRIGAYEQY
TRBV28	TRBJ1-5	ASSYPGGTQPQH
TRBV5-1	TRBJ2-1	ASGSAGSGRIDEQF
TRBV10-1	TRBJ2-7	ASSEVIAAPYEQY
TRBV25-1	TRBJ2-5	ASSGGGETQY
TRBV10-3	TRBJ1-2	AISLSATARGSGYT
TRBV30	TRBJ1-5	AWRRWTNSNQPQH
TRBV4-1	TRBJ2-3	ASSQDRGTRTDTQY
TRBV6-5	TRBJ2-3	ASSYSENTDTQY
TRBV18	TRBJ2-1	ASSPPGTGRIAEQF
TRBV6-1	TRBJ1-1	ASRIRVNTEAF
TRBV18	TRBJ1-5	ASSRQGADQPQH
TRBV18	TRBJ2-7	ASSLTSGGYEQY
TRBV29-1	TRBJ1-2	SVATSYGYT